These 2 T cell receptor beta chains originate from one sample sequenced in a study of T cells in Graves' hyperthyroidism and ophthalmopathy. Amplification of TCR beta CDR3 regions used RNA as the template. The HTBI set primed first-round TCR CDR3 RT-PCR. TCRdb ran MiXCR on the multiplex PCR reads and lists one entry per CDR3 protein. The sample lists hundreds of thousands of distinct CDR3 sequences, around 45% occurring once. Sequencing input: peripheral blood or thyroid tissue (not recorded which). The receptors shown here come from a woman aged 18-29 years with Graves' hyperthyroidism.

This clonotype has just a few counts. V and J are TRBV7-9 and TRBJ2-7; no reliable D call. Between the trimmed V and J ends, which lost 7 bases and 0 bases, there was a span of 16 bases. The CDR3 consists of 15 residues. Germline V gene lookup returns CDR1 SEHNR and CDR2 FQNEAQ (reference sequence). The CDR3 DNA is TGTGCCAGCAACCCTGGTGATTTTTTCTCCTACGAGCAGTACTTC. The encoded protein is CASNPGDFFSYEQYF.

This clonotype has only a few counts. V and J are TRBV12-3 or TRBV12-4 and TRBJ1-4; weak D call: TRBD1 (6 bases). The CDR3 is 15 amino acids. Trimming left V 4 bases short and J 8 bases short, with 17 bases between. The CDR3 reads CASSWGPPGHEKLFF. CDR3 bases: TGTGCCAGCAGTTGGGGACCCCCGGGACACGAAAAACTGTTTTTT.